This TCR beta chain was observed in a study of graft-versus-host responses after intestinal transplantation. Turning to this clone: No antigen is known for it.

Some clones are missing from TCRdb's copy, which holds only in-frame ones; the method was immunoSEQ multiplex PCR. Here the sample spans 80,000 to 100,000 clones, 80% to 85% being singletons. Study-wide findings and caveats: Researchers found peak circulating GvH clone levels linked to early post-transplant HvG declines. Analysis identified GvH clones in recipient marrow, with some appearing first in ileum or blood.

The germline V gene encodes CDR1 SNHLY and CDR2 FYNNEI. V lost 8 bases and J lost 1, with 15 bases in between. CDR3 length: 16 residues. The chain uses TRBV2 and TRBJ2-6, with a possible D match to TRBD1 (5 bases). This specimen consisted of unstimulated CD8+ T cells sorted from spleen or lymph node cells, obtained before intestinal transplant. The clonotype originates from a human donor who received an intestinal transplant. The CDR3 region has the DNA TGTGCCAGCGCTTCATCTACAGGATCTGGGGCCAACGTCCTGACTTTC. Amino acid sequence: CASASSTGSGANVLTF.